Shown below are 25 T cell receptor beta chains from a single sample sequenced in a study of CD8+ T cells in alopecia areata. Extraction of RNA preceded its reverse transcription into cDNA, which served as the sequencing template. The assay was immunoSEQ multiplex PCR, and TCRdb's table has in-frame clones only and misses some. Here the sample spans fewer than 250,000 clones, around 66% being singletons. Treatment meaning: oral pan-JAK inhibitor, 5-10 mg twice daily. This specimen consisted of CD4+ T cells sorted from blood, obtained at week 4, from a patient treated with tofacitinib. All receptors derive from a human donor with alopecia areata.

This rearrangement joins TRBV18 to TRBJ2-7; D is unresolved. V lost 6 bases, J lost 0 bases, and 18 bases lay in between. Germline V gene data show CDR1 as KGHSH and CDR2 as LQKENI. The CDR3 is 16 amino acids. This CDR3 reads CASSPLEHSPSYEQYF. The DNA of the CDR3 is TGTGCCAGCTCCCCCCTGGAACACAGTCCCTCCTACGAGCAGTACTTC. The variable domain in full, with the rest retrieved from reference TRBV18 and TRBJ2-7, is NAGVMQNPRHLVRRRGQEARLRCSPMKGHSHVYWYRQLPEEGLKFMVYLQKENIIDESGMPKERFSAEFPKEGPSILRIQQVVRGDSAAYFCASSPLEHSPSYEQYFGPGTRLTVT.

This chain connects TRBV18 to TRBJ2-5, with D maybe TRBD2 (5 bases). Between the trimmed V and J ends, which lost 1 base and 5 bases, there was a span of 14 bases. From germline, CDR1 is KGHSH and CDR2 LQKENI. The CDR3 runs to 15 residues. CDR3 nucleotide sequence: TGTGCCAGCTCACCACTAGAGATCGCGGGTGAGACCCAGTACTTC. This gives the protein CASSPLEIAGETQYF. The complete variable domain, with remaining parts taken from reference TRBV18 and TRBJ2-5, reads NAGVMQNPRHLVRRRGQEARLRCSPMKGHSHVYWYRQLPEEGLKFMVYLQKENIIDESGMPKERFSAEFPKEGPSILRIQQVVRGDSAAYFCASSPLEIAGETQYFGPGTRLLVL.

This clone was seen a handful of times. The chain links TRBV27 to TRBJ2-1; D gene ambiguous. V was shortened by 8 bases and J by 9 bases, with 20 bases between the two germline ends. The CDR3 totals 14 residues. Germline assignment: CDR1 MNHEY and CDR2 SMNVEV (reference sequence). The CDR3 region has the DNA TGTGCCAGCTCCCCGCCGGCTCCCTGGGGTGAGCAGTTCTTC. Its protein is CASSPPAPWGEQFF.

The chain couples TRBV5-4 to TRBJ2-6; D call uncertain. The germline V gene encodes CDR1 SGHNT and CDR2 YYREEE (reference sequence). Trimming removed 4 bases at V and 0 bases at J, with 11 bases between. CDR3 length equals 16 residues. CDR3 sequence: CASSPRPLSGANVLTF. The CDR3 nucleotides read TGTGCCAGCAGCCCCCGACCGCTCTCTGGGGCCAACGTCCTGACTTTC.

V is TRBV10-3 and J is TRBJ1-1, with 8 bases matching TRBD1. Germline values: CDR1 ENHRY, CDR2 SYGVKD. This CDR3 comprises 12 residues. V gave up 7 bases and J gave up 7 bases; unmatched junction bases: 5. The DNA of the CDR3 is TGTGCCATCACCGACGGACAGGGTGAAGCTTTCTTT. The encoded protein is CAITDGQGEAFF.

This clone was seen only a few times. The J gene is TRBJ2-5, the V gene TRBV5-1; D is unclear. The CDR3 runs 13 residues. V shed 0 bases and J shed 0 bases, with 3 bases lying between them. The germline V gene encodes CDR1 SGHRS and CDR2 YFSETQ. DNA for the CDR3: TGCGCCAGCAGCTTGGAGTACCAAGAGACCCAGTACTTC. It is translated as CASSLEYQETQYF.

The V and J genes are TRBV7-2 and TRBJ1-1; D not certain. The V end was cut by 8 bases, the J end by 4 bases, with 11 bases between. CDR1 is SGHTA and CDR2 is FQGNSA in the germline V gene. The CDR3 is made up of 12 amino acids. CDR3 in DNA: TGTGCCAGCGGACGATTGAGCACTGAAGCTTTCTTT. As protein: CASGRLSTEAFF.

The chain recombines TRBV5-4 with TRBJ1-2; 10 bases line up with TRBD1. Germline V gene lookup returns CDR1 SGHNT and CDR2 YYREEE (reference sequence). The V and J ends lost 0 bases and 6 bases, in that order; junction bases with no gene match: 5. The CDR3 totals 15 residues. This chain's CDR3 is CASSLDQTGGDGYTF. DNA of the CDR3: TGTGCCAGCAGCTTGGATCAGACAGGGGGCGATGGCTACACCTTC.

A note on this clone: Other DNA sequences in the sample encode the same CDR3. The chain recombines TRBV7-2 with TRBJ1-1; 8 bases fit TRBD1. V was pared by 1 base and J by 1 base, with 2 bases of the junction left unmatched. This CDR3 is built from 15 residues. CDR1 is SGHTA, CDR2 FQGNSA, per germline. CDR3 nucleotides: TGTGCCAGCAGCTTAGGGGACAGGCGGAACACTGAAGCTTTCTTT. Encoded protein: CASSLGDRRNTEAFF. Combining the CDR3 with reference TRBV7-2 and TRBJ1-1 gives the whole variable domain GAGVSQSPSNKVTEKGKDVELRCDPISGHTALYWYRQSLGQGLEFLIYFQGNSAPDKSGLPSDRFSAERTGGSVSTLTIQRTQQEDSAVYLCASSLGDRRNTEAFFGQGTRLTVV.

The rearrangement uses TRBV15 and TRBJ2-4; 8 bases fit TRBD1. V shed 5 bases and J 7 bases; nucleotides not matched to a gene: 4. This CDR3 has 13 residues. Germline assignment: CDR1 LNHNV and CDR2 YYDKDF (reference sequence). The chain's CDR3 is CATSRDRGNIQYF. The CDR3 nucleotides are TGTGCCACCAGCCGCGACAGGGGTAACATTCAGTACTTC.

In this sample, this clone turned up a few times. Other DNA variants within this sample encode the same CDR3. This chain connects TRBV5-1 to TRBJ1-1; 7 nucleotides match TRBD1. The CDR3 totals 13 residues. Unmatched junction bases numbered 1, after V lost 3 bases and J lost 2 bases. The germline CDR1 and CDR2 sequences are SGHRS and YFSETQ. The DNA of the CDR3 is TGCGCCAGCAGCTGGGACAGCAACACTGAAGCTTTCTTT. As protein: CASSWDSNTEAFF. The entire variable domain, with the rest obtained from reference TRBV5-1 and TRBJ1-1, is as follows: KAGVTQTPRYLIKTRGQQVTLSCSPISGHRSVSWYQQTPGQGLQFLFEYFSETQRNKGNFPGRFSGRQFSNSRSEMNVSTLELGDSALYLCASSWDSNTEAFFGQGTRLTVV.

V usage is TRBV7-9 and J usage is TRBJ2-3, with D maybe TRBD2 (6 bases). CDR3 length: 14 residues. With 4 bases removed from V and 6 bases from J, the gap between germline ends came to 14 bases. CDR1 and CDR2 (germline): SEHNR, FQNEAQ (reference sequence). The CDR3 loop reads CASSSGDGWDTQYF. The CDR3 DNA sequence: TGTGCCAGCAGCTCGGGGGACGGATGGGATACGCAGTATTTT.

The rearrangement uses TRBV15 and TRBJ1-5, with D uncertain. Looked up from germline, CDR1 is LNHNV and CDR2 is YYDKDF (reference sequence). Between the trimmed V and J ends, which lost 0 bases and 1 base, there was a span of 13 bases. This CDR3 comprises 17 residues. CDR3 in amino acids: CATSRDYTTLSNQPQHF. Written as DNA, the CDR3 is TGTGCCACCAGCAGAGATTATACTACGCTAAGCAATCAGCCCCAGCATTTT.

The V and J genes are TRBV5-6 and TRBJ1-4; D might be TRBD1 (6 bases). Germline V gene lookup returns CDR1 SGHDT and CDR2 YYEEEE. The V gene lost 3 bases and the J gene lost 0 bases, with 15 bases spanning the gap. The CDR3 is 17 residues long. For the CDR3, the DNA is TGTGCCAGCAGCTGGGGGCCGACCGCTTCAACTAATGAAAAACTGTTTTTT. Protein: CASSWGPTASTNEKLFF.

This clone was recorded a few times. DNA for the CDR3: TGTGCCAGCAGCTTTTGGTATACCAAAAACATTCAGTACTTC. Amino acid sequence: CASSFWYTKNIQYF. The chain recombines TRBV5-4 with TRBJ2-4; D call uncertain. Deletions cut 2 bases from V and 2 bases from J, with 8 bases between. CDR1 is SGHNT, CDR2 YYREEE, per germline (reference sequence). The CDR3 consists of 14 residues.

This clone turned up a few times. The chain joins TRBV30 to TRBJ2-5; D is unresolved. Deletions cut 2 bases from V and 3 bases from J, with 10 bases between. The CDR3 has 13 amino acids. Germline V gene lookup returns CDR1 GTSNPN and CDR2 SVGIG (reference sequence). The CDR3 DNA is TGTGCCTGGAGTTCTGGTCGCGAAGAGACCCAGTACTTC. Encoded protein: CAWSSGREETQYF.

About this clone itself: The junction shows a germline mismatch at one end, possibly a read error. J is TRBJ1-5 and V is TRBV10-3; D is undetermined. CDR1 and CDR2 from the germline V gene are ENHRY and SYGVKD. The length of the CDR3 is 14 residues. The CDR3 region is CASSVSGGGQPQHF. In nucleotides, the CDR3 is TGTGCCAGCAGTGTGTCCGGAGGAGGTCAGCCCCAGCATTTT.

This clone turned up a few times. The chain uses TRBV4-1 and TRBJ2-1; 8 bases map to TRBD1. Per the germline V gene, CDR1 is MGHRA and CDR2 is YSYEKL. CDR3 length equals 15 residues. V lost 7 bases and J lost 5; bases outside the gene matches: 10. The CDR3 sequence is CASTSPGQANNEQFF. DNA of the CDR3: TGCGCCAGCACCTCTCCGGGACAGGCAAACAATGAGCAGTTCTTC.

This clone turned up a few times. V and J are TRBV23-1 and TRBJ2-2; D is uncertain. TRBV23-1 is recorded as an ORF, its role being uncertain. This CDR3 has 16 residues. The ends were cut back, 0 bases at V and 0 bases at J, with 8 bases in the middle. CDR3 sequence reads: CASSQSAGPNTGELFF. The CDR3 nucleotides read TGCGCCAGCAGTCAATCAGCCGGACCGAACACCGGGGAGCTGTTTTTT.

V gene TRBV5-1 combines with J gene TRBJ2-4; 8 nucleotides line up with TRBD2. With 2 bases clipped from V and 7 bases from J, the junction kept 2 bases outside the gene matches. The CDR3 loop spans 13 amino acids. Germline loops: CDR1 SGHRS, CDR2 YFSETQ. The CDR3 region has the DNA TGCGCCAGCAGCTTTAGCGGGGAGAACATTCAGTACTTC. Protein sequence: CASSFSGENIQYF.

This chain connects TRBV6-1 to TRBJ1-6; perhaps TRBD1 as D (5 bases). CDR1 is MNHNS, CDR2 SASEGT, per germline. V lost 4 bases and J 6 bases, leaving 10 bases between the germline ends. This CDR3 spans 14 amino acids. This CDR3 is CASSVEGSNSPLHF. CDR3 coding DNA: TGTGCCAGCAGTGTGGAGGGGAGTAATTCACCCCTCCACTTT.

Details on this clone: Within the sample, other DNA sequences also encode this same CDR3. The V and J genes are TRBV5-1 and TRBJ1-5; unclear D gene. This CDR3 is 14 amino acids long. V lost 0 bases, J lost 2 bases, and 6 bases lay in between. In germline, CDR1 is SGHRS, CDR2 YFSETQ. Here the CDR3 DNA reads TGCGCCAGCAGCTTGGCCTCTGGCAATCAGCCCCAGCATTTT. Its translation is CASSLASGNQPQHF.

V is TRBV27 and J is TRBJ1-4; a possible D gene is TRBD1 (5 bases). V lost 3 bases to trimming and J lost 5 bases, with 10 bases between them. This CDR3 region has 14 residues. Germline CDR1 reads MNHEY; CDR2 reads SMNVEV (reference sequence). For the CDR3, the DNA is TGTGCCAGCAGTTTTGCCGGGGCGAATGAAAAACTGTTTTTT. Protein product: CASSFAGANEKLFF.

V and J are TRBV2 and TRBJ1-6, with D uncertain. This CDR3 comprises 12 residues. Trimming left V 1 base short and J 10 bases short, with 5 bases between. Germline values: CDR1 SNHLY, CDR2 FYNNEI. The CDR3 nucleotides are TGTGCCAGCAGTGAAGAGGGCTCACCCCTCCACTTT. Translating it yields CASSEEGSPLHF. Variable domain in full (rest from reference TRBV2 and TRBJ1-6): EPEVTQTPSHQVTQMGQEVILRCVPISNHLYFYWYRQILGQKVEFLVSFYNNEISEKSEIFDDQFSVERPDGSNFTLKIRSTKLEDSAMYFCASSEEGSPLHFGNGTRLTVT.

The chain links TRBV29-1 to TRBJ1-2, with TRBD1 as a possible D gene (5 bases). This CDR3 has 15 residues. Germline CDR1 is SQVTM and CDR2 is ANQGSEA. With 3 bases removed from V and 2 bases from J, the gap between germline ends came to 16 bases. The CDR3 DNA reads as TGCAGCGTTGAGCCGCGGGTGGGGGGAAACTATGGCTACACCTTC. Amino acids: CSVEPRVGGNYGYTF.